Included here is one TCR beta chain sequence, with context. What this receptor recognizes is not known. No base quality values were provided; no much bigger clone lies one nucleotide off. Libraries came from 5' RACE. Sequencing instrument: Illumina HiSeq 2500. The second PCR ran for roughly 7 to 12 cycles and used a J-beta primer mix along with a sample-barcoded 5' primer. Each TCR beta cDNA molecule received a unique molecular identifier from a template-switch 5' adaptor carrying 12 random nucleotides. Each sample yielded at least 2.5 million CDR3-containing paired-end reads. First-strand cDNA synthesis was performed from all RNA using the Mint cDNA synthesis kit, with priming by a TRBC-specific oligonucleotide. Following uracil-DNA glycosylase treatment, all cDNA underwent a first 18-cycle PCR with the universal primers M1SS and BC2_uni_R. The paper's processing steps were these. Each sample was normalized by randomly selecting 1 million high-quality reads, each carrying a distinct molecular identifier. Reads sharing molecular identifiers were discarded rather than binned into consensus sequences. MiTCR, with a Q25 quality threshold and the strictest error-elimination algorithm, was used for CDR3 identification, clonotype clustering and error correction. A nonparametric unseen species model using Euler transformation provided a lower-bound estimate of total TCR beta diversity. TCRdb ran its own pipeline on the public reads, namely fastp trimming at Q25 and MiXCR clone calling, and kept in-frame beta chains. All rows with the same CDR3 protein become a single entry with the most common DNA and genes. The V and J calls reflect TCRdb's pipeline rather than the authors' work. The table for this sample lists under 1,100,000 distinct CDR3 sequences; about 23% of them were counted only once. The top ten hold approximately 0.7% of the sample.

Systemically healthy Caucasian individuals from Russia, 35 to 50 in total and aged roughly 6 to 95 years, were included as donors. About 9.1 milliliters of peripheral blood were collected from each donor into EDTA-treated Vacutainer tubes. PBMCs were isolated by Ficoll-Paque density-gradient centrifugation, with at least 6.5 million obtained per sample. Trizol reagent was used to extract total RNA from PBMCs, with at least 5.5 micrograms per sample. For every donor, flow cytometry on a PBMC aliquot measured the percentage of naive CD45RAhigh/CD27high T cells. The CDR3 spans 14 residues, from the cysteine through the phenylalanine. Kept here is only the CDR3 DNA, which spans 42 bases and is read in frame from base 1. The junction carries 11 bases between V and J, which are trimmed by 2 bases and 4 bases respectively. CDR1 and CDR2, per the germline V gene, are LGHNT and FRNRAP. This record comes from a study of blood T cells in healthy people across ages (dated by TCRdb to between 2015 and 2017). General notes on the study: In model experiments, roughly one uniquely barcoded TCR beta cDNA molecule per two T cells was captured by template switching. To track age-related changes in TCR beta repertoire diversity, the study relied on deep sequencing normalized with unique cDNA molecular identifiers. The study analyzed two additional independent replicas of 1 million unique cDNA reads from the same blood draw for two donors, one aged 18 to 30 and one aged 80 or older. The donors were split into four age groups: young (average around 16 years), middle-aged (roughly 39), aged (approximately 60) and long-lived (over 75). The full study reports these points: Because donor CMV infection status was unknown, age-related changes in expanded clonotypes were potentially confounded. Bulk unsorted PBMC profiling prevented conclusive comparison of naive and antigen-experienced compartments. As age increased, observed TCR beta diversity per million T cells dropped in a roughly linear way, and a significant reduction was already evident by age about 36. The long-lived group showed more naive CD4+ T cells, fewer expanded clones and increased TCR diversity than the aged group, suggesting age selection. Estimates of total diversity based on one million sequenced T cells were regarded as lower bounds and as underestimates. The percentage of naive T cells measured by flow cytometry correlated strongly with observed TCR beta diversity.

These data also formed part of another study, on T cells of mothers and their children. The second paper further reports: Donors were nine systemically healthy Caucasian individuals: three mothers and their six children. cDNA synthesis consumed the entire amount of extracted RNA, loaded at around 1.5 ug RNA in each 15 ul reaction. In the second PCR, the M1S primer introduced both the sample barcodes and 2-4 random nucleotides. More than 8 million TCR beta CDR3 reads were obtained from each mother, and 2.5 million to 3 million reads were obtained from each child. In both related and unrelated pairs, thymic selection shapes the output of TCR recombination in a similar way, with inherited differences having only a minor effect. Related mother-child pairs always showed normalized repertoire overlap that was slightly higher than in unrelated mother-child pairs, though the difference was never significant. With a sensitivity of approximately 96 clones per million clonotypes, no persistent microchimeric T cell clones were detected. To look for features that set related mother-child pairs apart from unrelated individuals, the researchers ran deep NGS to compare the TCR beta repertoires of mothers and children. Mothers averaged around 40 +/- 4 years of age and children averaged around 11 +/- 4 years. Libraries were sequenced on Illumina HiSeq 2000 with 100+100 nt paired-end reads after adapter ligation with NEBNext reagents. Mother and child libraries were prepared a month apart and sequenced in separate runs to prevent cross-contamination. For each donor, between 500,000 and 2,000,000 distinct TCR beta clonotypes were identified. Naive TCR beta clonotypes were estimated from low-frequency clonotypes matched to each donor's FACS-determined naive share, without sorting.

The specimen sequenced was blood. This receptor was identified in a girl aged 2-10 years in good health. Here the chain combines TRBV12-5 and TRBJ2-5; the D gene is not confidently resolved. The nucleotide sequence is TGTGCTAGTGGTTTGTTTTGGGAATCAGAGACCCAGTACTTC. It encodes CASGLFWESETQYF.